These 24 T cell receptor beta chains originate from one sample sequenced in a study of Ad26.COV2.S vaccination and SARS-CoV-2 variants. Profiled with immunoSEQ multiplex PCR; TCRdb holds only in-frame clones, not every one. The sample records around 100,000 clones, around 80% being singletons. Sequences were derived from peripheral blood, sampled after recovery from COVID-19. The receptors were sampled from a human donor who had recovered from COVID-19.

V and J are TRBV19 and TRBJ1-1, with no clear D. Looked up from germline, CDR1 is LNHDA and CDR2 is SQIVND (reference sequence). V lost 7 bases to trimming and J lost 0 bases, with 12 bases between them. There are 14 residues in the CDR3. CDR3 nucleotide sequence: TGTGCCAGTAATATTGGCAGAGTGAACACTGAAGCTTTCTTT. It encodes CASNIGRVNTEAFF.

V and J are TRBV28 and TRBJ2-7, with 9 nucleotides matching TRBD1. V trimming: 6 bases; J trimming: 3 bases; junction bases outside the gene matches: 3. The germline V gene has CDR1 MDHEN and CDR2 SYDVKM. The CDR3 consists of 13 residues. As DNA, the CDR3 is TGTGCCAGCAGGACAGGGGGAAGCTACGAGCAGTACTTC. Translating it yields CASRTGGSYEQYF. Full variable domain (outside the CDR3, taken from reference TRBV28 and TRBJ2-7): DVKVTQSSRYLVKRTGEKVFLECVQDMDHENMFWYRQDPGLGLRLIYFSYDVKMKEKGDIPEGYSVSREKKERFSLILESASTNQTSMYLCASRTGGSYEQYFGPGTRLTVT.

The J gene is TRBJ2-2, the V gene TRBV29-1; D possibly corresponds to TRBD1 (5 bases). In germline, CDR1 is SQVTM, CDR2 ANQGSEA. V gave up 5 bases and J gave up 5 bases, with 12 bases separating them. The CDR3 has 13 amino acids. Written as DNA, the CDR3 is TGCAGCGTTTTGGCAGGGTGGACCGGGGAGCTGTTTTTT. Translating gives CSVLAGWTGELFF.

CDR3 loop: CASSQVAGGPEETQYF. CDR3 DNA: TGTGCCAGCAGCCAAGTAGCGGGGGGTCCTGAAGAGACCCAGTACTTC. V usage is TRBV3-1 (or the pseudogene TRBV3-2) and J usage is TRBJ2-5, with 10 positions matching TRBD2. CDR3 length equals 16 residues. CDR1 is LGHDT, CDR2 YNNKEL, per germline (reference sequence). V lost 1 base to trimming and J lost 3 bases; unmatched junction nucleotides: 5.

The V call is TRBV7-2, the J call TRBJ2-7, with D uncertain. V gave up 5 bases and J gave up 2 bases, with 19 bases separating them. The CDR3 covers 16 residues. Germline V gene lookup returns CDR1 SGHTA and CDR2 FQGNSA. The CDR3 loop reads CASSPSFMDAPYEQYF. CDR3 bases: TGTGCCAGCAGCCCCTCTTTCATGGACGCCCCCTACGAGCAGTACTTC.

This clone was observed a few times. The V and J genes are TRBV2 and TRBJ2-1; D may be TRBD2 (6 bases). The germline CDR1 and CDR2 sequences are SNHLY and FYNNEI. V lost 8 bases to trimming and J lost 0 bases, with 8 bases between them. The CDR3 totals 13 residues. The CDR3 loop is CASRGLSYNEQFF. CDR3 sequence (DNA): TGTGCCAGCCGGGGACTCTCCTACAATGAGCAGTTCTTC. The variable domain in full, with the rest retrieved from reference TRBV2 and TRBJ2-1, is EPEVTQTPSHQVTQMGQEVILRCVPISNHLYFYWYRQILGQKVEFLVSFYNNEISEKSEIFDDQFSVERPDGSNFTLKIRSTKLEDSAMYFCASRGLSYNEQFFGPGTRLTVL.

The CDR3 here is CASSQSRDRVGYTF. CDR3 bases: TGTGCCAGCAGCCAATCGAGGGACAGGGTTGGCTACACCTTC. J is TRBJ1-2 and V is TRBV16; TRBD1 matches at 9 bases. Germline V gives CDR1 KGHSY, CDR2 FQNENV. V gave up 0 bases and J gave up 7 bases; unmatched junction bases: 3. This CDR3 has 14 amino acids.

The V and J genes are TRBV3-1 (or the pseudogene TRBV3-2) and TRBJ2-1; D perhaps matches TRBD2 (7 bases). Per germline, CDR1 LGHDT and CDR2 YNNKEL (reference sequence). The CDR3 totals 16 residues. Trimming stripped 1 base from V and 8 bases from J, with 18 bases between. The CDR3 is CASSQGGGALFHEQFF. CDR3 coding DNA: TGTGCCAGCAGCCAAGGAGGGGGGGCCTTATTCCATGAGCAGTTCTTC.

The gene calls are TRBV6-5 and TRBJ2-7; D unclear. Trimming stripped 6 bases from V and 2 bases from J, with 11 bases between. This CDR3 is 13 amino acids long. Germline V gene data show CDR1 as MNHEY and CDR2 as SVGAGI. For the CDR3, the DNA is TGTGCCAGCAGAAACGGGCCGACCTACGAGCAGTACTTC. This gives the protein CASRNGPTYEQYF.

The chain recombines TRBV7-2 with TRBJ2-3; 9 bases fit TRBD2. Germline V gene lookup returns CDR1 SGHTA and CDR2 FQGNSA. The CDR3 has 16 amino acids. J was trimmed by 5 bases and V by 3 bases; bases with no gene match: 9. The CDR3 nucleotides are TGTGCCAGCAGCTTCTCGGCCTGGACTAGCGTAGATACGCAGTATTTT. Protein product: CASSFSAWTSVDTQYF. The whole variable domain, remainder taken from reference TRBV7-2 and TRBJ2-3, is GAGVSQSPSNKVTEKGKDVELRCDPISGHTALYWYRQSLGQGLEFLIYFQGNSAPDKSGLPSDRFSAERTGGSVSTLTIQRTQQEDSAVYLCASSFSAWTSVDTQYFGPGTRLTVL.

This clone was seen a single time. The chain combines TRBV30 with TRBJ2-2; perhaps TRBD1 as D (7 bases). Germline values: CDR1 GTSNPN, CDR2 SVGIG (reference sequence). The CDR3 extends over 15 amino acids. Trimming stripped 4 bases from V and 2 bases from J, with 14 bases between. Here the CDR3 DNA reads TGTGCCTGGACAGGCGGGACAGATAACACCGGGGAGCTGTTTTTT. It specifies CAWTGGTDNTGELFF. The entire variable domain, with the rest obtained from reference TRBV30 and TRBJ2-2, is as follows: SQTIHQWPATLVQPVGSPLSLECTVEGTSNPNLYWYRQAAGRGLQLLFYSVGIGQISSEVPQNLSASRPQDRQFILSSKKLLLSDSGFYLCAWTGGTDNTGELFFGEGSRLTVL.

This chain uses TRBV10-1 with TRBJ2-3; a weak D match, TRBD2 (5 bases). The CDR3 is 13 residues long. V shed 5 bases and J shed 11 bases, with 17 bases lying between them. CDR1 is WNHNN and CDR2 is SYGVQD in the germline V gene (reference sequence). CDR3 sequence reads: CASSISETREQYF. The CDR3 coding sequence is TGCGCCAGCAGTATATCGGAGACCCGGGAGCAGTATTTT.

The CDR3 DNA sequence: TGTGCCAGCACCCCAGGGGTGATGAACACTGAAGCTTTCTTT. It codes for CASTPGVMNTEAFF. The rearrangement uses TRBV7-2 and TRBJ1-1, with D possibly TRBD1 on 6 matching bases. This CDR3 region has 14 residues. The V end lost 7 bases, the J end lost 0 bases, and 12 bases lay between the germline ends. Germline CDR1 SGHTA, CDR2 FQGNSA.

The genes are TRBV30 and TRBJ2-3, with D unclear. CDR1 is GTSNPN, CDR2 SVGIG, per germline (reference sequence). This CDR3 has 11 residues. The ends were cut back, 2 bases at V and 5 bases at J, with 5 bases in the middle. The CDR3 here is CAWSLRDTQYF. The CDR3 DNA sequence: TGTGCCTGGAGTCTGAGAGATACGCAGTATTTT. The full variable domain, completed using reference TRBV30 and TRBJ2-3, is SQTIHQWPATLVQPVGSPLSLECTVEGTSNPNLYWYRQAAGRGLQLLFYSVGIGQISSEVPQNLSASRPQDRQFILSSKKLLLSDSGFYLCAWSLRDTQYFGPGTRLTVL.

This clone has only one observation. The same CDR3 also results from other DNA sequences found in this sample. The rearrangement links TRBV3-1 (or the pseudogene TRBV3-2) to TRBJ2-3; no clear D gene. CDR3 size: 12 residues. From germline, CDR1 is LGHDT and CDR2 YNNKEL (reference sequence). V shed 3 bases and J shed 4 bases, with 5 bases lying between them. The chain's CDR3 is CASSQSSDTQYF. Written as DNA, the CDR3 is TGTGCCAGCAGCCAGTCATCAGATACGCAGTATTTT.

This clone was counted a few times. V usage is TRBV21-1 and J usage is TRBJ2-5; TRBD2 is the table's D call, not checked against the DNA. TRBV21-1 is marked as a pseudogene. The CDR3 spans 12 residues. The CDR3, as DNA: TGTGCCAGCAGGGGTGTGGAGGAGACCCAGTACTTC. Residues: CASRGVEETQYF.

The chain combines TRBV6-5 with TRBJ1-1; D is perhaps TRBD1 (5 bases). Germline values: CDR1 MNHEY, CDR2 SVGAGI. The CDR3 consists of 12 residues. Trimming took off 8 bases at V and 4 bases at J, with 11 bases between the two ends. CDR3 amino acids: CASRGESTEAFF. In DNA, the CDR3 is TGTGCCAGCCGGGGGGAAAGCACTGAAGCTTTCTTT.

V gene TRBV6-5 combines with J gene TRBJ2-2; 7 nucleotides match TRBD2. Germline CDR1 MNHEY, CDR2 SVGAGI. CDR3 length equals 15 residues. V shed 2 bases and J 2 bases; nucleotides not matched to a gene: 2. The CDR3 protein is CASSYGGDNTGELFF. For the CDR3, the DNA is TGTGCCAGCAGTTACGGGGGGGATAACACCGGGGAGCTGTTTTTT.

The rearrangement links TRBV5-5 to TRBJ2-7, with a tentative D call TRBD1 (7 bases). V gave up 7 bases and J gave up 9 bases, with 20 bases separating them. This CDR3 region has 13 residues. Germline V gene lookup returns CDR1 SGHKS and CDR2 YYEKEE (reference sequence). CDR3 coding DNA: TGTGCCAGCGCTCAGGAGGGGGCCTCAGGGCAGTACTTC. Residues: CASAQEGASGQYF.

The rearrangement uses TRBV29-1 and TRBJ1-5; TRBD1 might be the D (5 bases). There are 15 residues in the CDR3. The V and J ends lost 4 bases and 5 bases respectively, with 18 bases between them. Germline CDR1 SQVTM, CDR2 ANQGSEA. The CDR3 reads CSVANGDGRDQPQHF. The CDR3, as DNA: TGCAGCGTTGCTAATGGGGACGGCCGAGATCAGCCCCAGCATTTT.

This clone came up a few times. V usage is TRBV2 and J usage is TRBJ1-2; the D gene is possibly TRBD1 (5 bases). Germline V gene sequence: CDR1 SNHLY, CDR2 FYNNEI. The CDR3 contains 13 residues. Trimming removed 8 bases at V and 5 bases at J, with 15 bases between. In nucleotides, the CDR3 is TGTGCCAGCCTCCCCGAGCCAGGGTATGGCTACACCTTC. Translation: CASLPEPGYGYTF.

This clone was seen only a few times. The chain employs TRBV5-6 and TRBJ2-3; possible D gene TRBD1, 6 bases. This CDR3 has 14 amino acids. Germline assignment: CDR1 SGHDT and CDR2 YYEEEE. V was clipped by 6 bases and J by 0 bases, with 11 bases between them. CDR3 protein: CASTFGQSTDTQYF. Here the CDR3 DNA reads TGTGCCAGCACCTTCGGACAGAGCACAGATACGCAGTATTTT.

The chain carries TRBV30 and TRBJ1-2; unclear D gene. V lost 4 bases to trimming and J lost 2 bases, with 5 bases between them. CDR1 GTSNPN and CDR2 SVGIG come from the germline V gene (reference sequence). This CDR3 comprises 11 residues. CDR3 sequence: CAWTGNYGYTF. In DNA form, the CDR3 reads TGTGCCTGGACTGGCAACTATGGCTACACCTTC.

The rearrangement uses TRBV7-2 and TRBJ2-7; the match to TRBD2 covers 9 bases. The CDR3 spans 16 residues. Losses at the gene ends were 4 bases for V and 3 bases for J; bases not matched to a gene: 10. Germline V gene data show CDR1 as SGHTA and CDR2 as FQGNSA. The CDR3 coding sequence is TGTGCCAGCAGCTCCCAAGTGGGGCGGGGGGGCTACGAGCAGTACTTC. Translated: CASSSQVGRGGYEQYF.